These 10 T cell receptor beta chains were sequenced from one sample in a study of OX40 agonist ivuxolimab in advanced cancers. The assay was immunoSEQ multiplex PCR, and TCRdb's table has in-frame clones only and misses some. The table records some 98,000 clones, 90% to 95% of them present only once. The material sequenced was CD4+ or CD8+ T cells sorted from blood, taken in a trial of the OX40 agonist ivuxolimab. These receptors came from an adult with an advanced solid tumor such as melanoma, head and neck, liver or kidney cancer.

This clone appeared a single time. The rearrangement joins TRBV5-4 to TRBJ1-4; D not certain. V shed 1 base and J shed 5 bases, with 9 bases lying between them. The CDR3 sequence is 14 residues long. CDR1 and CDR2 from the germline V gene are SGHNT and YYREEE (reference sequence). The CDR3 DNA is TGTGCCAGCAGCTTGTTCTCCGGGAATGAAAAACTGTTTTTT. This translates into CASSLFSGNEKLFF.

The chain employs TRBV19 and TRBJ2-6; unclear D gene. The V gene lost 9 bases and the J gene lost 0 bases, with 12 bases spanning the gap. CDR3 size: 15 residues. CDR1 and CDR2 from the germline V gene are LNHDA and SQIVND (reference sequence). The CDR3 region has the DNA TGTGCCAGCCATCGGTCCGACTCTGGGGCCAACGTCCTGACTTTC. Translating gives CASHRSDSGANVLTF.

The chain carries TRBV9 and TRBJ2-4; D not certain. The CDR3 covers 12 residues. Germline V gene data show CDR1 as SGDLS and CDR2 as YYNGEE. Trimming removed 0 bases from V and 7 bases from J, with 5 bases in between. In nucleotides, the CDR3 is TGTGCCAGCAGCGTAGAGGAGAACATTCAGTACTTC. As protein: CASSVEENIQYF.

The rearrangement links TRBV7-8 to TRBJ1-5, with TRBD1 identical over 10 bases. The CDR3 loop spans 19 amino acids. V lost 6 bases, J lost 1 base, and 15 bases stayed unmatched. CDR1 SGHVS and CDR2 FQNEAQ come from the germline V gene. CDR3 sequence: CASSARDRGLLGSNQPQHF. The CDR3, as DNA: TGTGCCAGCAGTGCCCGTGACAGGGGGCTCTTAGGGAGCAATCAGCCCCAGCATTTT.

The chain employs TRBV11-2 and TRBJ2-1; D uncertain. The V gene lost 1 base and the J gene lost 7 bases, with 8 bases spanning the gap. CDR3 length equals 13 residues. Looked up from germline, CDR1 is SGHAT and CDR2 is FQNNGV. In nucleotides, the CDR3 is TGTGCCAGCAGCTTAGGAGGCGTTAATGAGCAGTTCTTC. Translating gives CASSLGGVNEQFF.

The chain uses TRBV10-3 and TRBJ2-1; TRBD1 aligns across 8 bases. The V gene's germline CDR1 is ENHRY and CDR2 SYGVKD. The CDR3 has 14 residues. With V trimmed by 6 bases and J by 5 bases, 6 bases remained unmatched. As DNA, the CDR3 is TGTGCCATCAGCGATCAGGGGGCGAACAATGAGCAGTTCTTC. Its protein is CAISDQGANNEQFF.

The chain links TRBV6-6 to TRBJ1-1; D is unclear. The CDR3 has 12 residues. Germline V CDR1 and CDR2: MNHNY, SVGAGI (reference sequence). The ends were cut back, 3 bases at V and 1 base at J, with 3 bases in the middle. CDR3 in amino acids: CASSYSNTEAFF. The CDR3 DNA reads TGTGCCAGCAGTTATTCGAACACTGAAGCTTTCTTT.

This clone was picked up a small number of times. The gene calls are TRBV5-5 and TRBJ1-2; a possible D gene is TRBD1 (5 bases). CDR1 and CDR2 from the germline V gene are SGHKS and YYEKEE (reference sequence). Trimming shortened V by 3 bases and J by 8 bases, and 11 bases separated the two germline ends. This CDR3 is 12 amino acids long. In nucleotides, the CDR3 is TGTGCCAGCAGCTCCGGGACTAAGGGCTACACCTTC. This sequence encodes CASSSGTKGYTF.

This chain connects TRBV7-7 to TRBJ2-2; D is possibly TRBD2 (6 bases). Germline CDR1 reads SSHAT; CDR2 reads FNYEAQ (reference sequence). The CDR3 spans 16 residues. CDR3: CASGEGAGANTGELFF. CDR3 coding DNA: TGTGCTAGCGGAGAAGGAGCGGGTGCGAACACCGGGGAGCTGTTTTTT.

This clone was detected a few times. The rearrangement links TRBV4-2 to TRBJ1-1; a weak D match, TRBD1 (5 bases). From germline, CDR1 is LGHNA and CDR2 YNFKEQ. V shed 0 bases and J shed 0 bases, with 8 bases lying between them. This CDR3 contains 15 residues. CDR3 protein: CASSQDRRVNTEAFF. The CDR3 nucleotides read TGTGCCAGCAGCCAAGATCGCAGGGTGAACACTGAAGCTTTCTTT.